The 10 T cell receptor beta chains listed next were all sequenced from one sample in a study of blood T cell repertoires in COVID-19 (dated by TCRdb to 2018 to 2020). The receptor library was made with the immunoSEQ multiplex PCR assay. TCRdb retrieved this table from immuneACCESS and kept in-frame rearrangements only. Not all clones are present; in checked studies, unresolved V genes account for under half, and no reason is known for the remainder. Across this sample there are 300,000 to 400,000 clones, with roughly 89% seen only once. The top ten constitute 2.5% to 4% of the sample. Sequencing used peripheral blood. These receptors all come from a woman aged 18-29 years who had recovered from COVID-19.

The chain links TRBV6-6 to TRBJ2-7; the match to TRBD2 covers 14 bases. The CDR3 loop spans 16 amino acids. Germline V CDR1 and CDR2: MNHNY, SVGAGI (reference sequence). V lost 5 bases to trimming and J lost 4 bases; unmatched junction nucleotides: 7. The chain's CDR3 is CASSAGLAGGGYEQYV. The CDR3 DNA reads TGTGCCAGCAGTGCCGGACTAGCGGGAGGTGGGTACGAGCAGTACGTC.

The CDR3 DNA reads TGTGCCACCAGTGGCAGGGGAAAGACCCAGTACTTC. As protein: CATSGRGKTQYF. The rearrangement uses TRBV24-1 and TRBJ2-5, with D possibly TRBD1 on 6 matching bases. CDR1 and CDR2 (germline): KGHDR, SFDVKD. The CDR3 consists of 12 residues. V was cut by 5 bases and J by 6 bases, with 9 bases left in between.

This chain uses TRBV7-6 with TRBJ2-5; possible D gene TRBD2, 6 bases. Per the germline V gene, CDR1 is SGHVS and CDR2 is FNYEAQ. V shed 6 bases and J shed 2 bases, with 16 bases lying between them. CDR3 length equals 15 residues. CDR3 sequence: CASSSRPGAQETQYF. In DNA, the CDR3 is TGTGCCAGCAGTTCGCGACCGGGAGCACAAGAGACCCAGTACTTC.

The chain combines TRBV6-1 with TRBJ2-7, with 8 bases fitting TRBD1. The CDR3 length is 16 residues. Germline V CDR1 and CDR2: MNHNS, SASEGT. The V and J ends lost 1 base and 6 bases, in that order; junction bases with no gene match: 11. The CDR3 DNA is TGTGCCAGCAGTGAAGAGTCCGCAGGGGGCCTGATCGAGCAGTACGTC. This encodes CASSEESAGGLIEQYV.

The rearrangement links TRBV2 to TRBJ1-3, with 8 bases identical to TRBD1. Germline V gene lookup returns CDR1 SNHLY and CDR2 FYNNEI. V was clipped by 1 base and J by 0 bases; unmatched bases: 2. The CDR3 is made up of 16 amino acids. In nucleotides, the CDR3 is TGTGCCAGCAGTGAAGGGACAGGGACCTCTGGAAACACCATATATTTT. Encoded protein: CASSEGTGTSGNTIYF.

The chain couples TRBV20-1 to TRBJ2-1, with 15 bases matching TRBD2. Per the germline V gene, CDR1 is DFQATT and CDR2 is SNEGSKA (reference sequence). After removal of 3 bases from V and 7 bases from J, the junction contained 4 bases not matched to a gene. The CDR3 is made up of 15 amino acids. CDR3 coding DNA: TGCAGTGCTAGTCAAGGACTAGCGGGAGGGAATGAGCAGTTCTTC. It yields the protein CSASQGLAGGNEQFF.

The CDR3 loop reads CASSQLVGNTEAFF. The CDR3, as DNA: TGTGCCAGCAGCCAGCTAGTGGGTAACACTGAAGCTTTCTTT. The rearrangement uses TRBV7-2 and TRBJ1-1; no clear D. The V gene lost 5 bases and the J gene lost 2 bases, with 12 bases spanning the gap. CDR3 size: 14 residues. Germline V gives CDR1 SGHTA, CDR2 FQGNSA.

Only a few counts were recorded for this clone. CDR3 residues: CASSKVRLAKNIQYF. CDR3 sequence (DNA): TGTGCCAGCAGCAAAGTCAGGCTAGCCAAAAACATTCAGTACTTC. The chain recombines TRBV21-1 with TRBJ2-4; the D call in the table, TRBD1, was not verified against the DNA. TRBV21-1 is recorded as a pseudogene. CDR3 length equals 15 residues.

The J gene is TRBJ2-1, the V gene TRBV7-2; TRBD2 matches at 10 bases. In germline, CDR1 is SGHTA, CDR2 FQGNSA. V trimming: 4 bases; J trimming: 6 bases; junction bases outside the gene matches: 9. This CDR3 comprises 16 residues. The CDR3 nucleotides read TGTGCCAGCAGCTCCTTAGCGGGAGGCCCCCTCAATGAGCAGTTCTTC. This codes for CASSSLAGGPLNEQFF. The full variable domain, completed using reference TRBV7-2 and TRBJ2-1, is GAGVSQSPSNKVTEKGKDVELRCDPISGHTALYWYRQSLGQGLEFLIYFQGNSAPDKSGLPSDRFSAERTGGSVSTLTIQRTQQEDSAVYLCASSSLAGGPLNEQFFGPGTRLTVL.

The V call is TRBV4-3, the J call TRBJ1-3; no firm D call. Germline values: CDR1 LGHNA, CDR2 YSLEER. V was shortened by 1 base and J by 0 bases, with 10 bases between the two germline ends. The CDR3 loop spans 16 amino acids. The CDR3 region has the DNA TGCGCCAGCAGCCAAGGAATGATGGCCTCTGGAAACACCATATATTTT. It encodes CASSQGMMASGNTIYF.